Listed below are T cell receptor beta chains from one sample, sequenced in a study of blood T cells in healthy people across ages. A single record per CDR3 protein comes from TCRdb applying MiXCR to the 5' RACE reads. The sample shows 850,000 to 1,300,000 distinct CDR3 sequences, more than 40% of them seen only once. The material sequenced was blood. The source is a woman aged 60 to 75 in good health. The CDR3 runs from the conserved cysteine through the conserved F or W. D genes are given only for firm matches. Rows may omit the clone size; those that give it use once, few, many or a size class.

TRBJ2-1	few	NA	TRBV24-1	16	CATSDRDARGFDEQFF	TGTGCCACCAGTGACAGGGACGCGAGGGGTTTCGATGAGCAGTTCTTC
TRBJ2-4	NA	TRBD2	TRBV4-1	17	CASSQGEGSGNKNIQYF	TGCGCCAGCAGCCAAGGGGAGGGTAGCGGCAACAAAAACATTCAGTACTTC
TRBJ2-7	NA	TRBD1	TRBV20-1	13	CSAARTGVHEQYF	TGCAGTGCTGCTCGGACAGGGGTCCACGAGCAGTACTTC
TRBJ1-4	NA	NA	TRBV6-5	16	CASSSGQGSVRGKLFF	TGTGCCAGCAGTTCCGGGCAGGGATCGGTTAGGGGAAAACTGTTTTTT
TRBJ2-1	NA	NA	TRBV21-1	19	CVSSKCPVGGTLTDNEQFF	TGTGTCAGCAGCAAATGCCCCGTAGGCGGGACCCTCACGGACAATGAGCAGTTCTTC
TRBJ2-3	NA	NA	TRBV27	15	CASSLGGVITDTQYF	TGTGCCAGCAGTTTGGGCGGGGTTATTACAGATACGCAGTATTTT
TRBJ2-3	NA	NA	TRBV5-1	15	CASSLDGSETDTQYF	TGCGCCAGCAGCTTGGACGGCAGCGAGACAGATACGCAGTATTTT
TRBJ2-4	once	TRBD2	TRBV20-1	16	CSARVSGGAGKNIQYF	TGCAGTGCTAGGGTTAGCGGGGGGGCCGGCAAAAACATTCAGTACTTC
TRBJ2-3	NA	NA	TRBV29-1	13	CSAEVTSTDTQYF	TGCAGCGCCGAGGTGACTAGCACAGATACGCAGTATTTT
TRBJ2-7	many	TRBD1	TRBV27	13	CASSPGQDYEQYF	TGTGCCAGCAGTCCAGGACAGGACTACGAGCAGTACTTC
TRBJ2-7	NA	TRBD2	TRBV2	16	CASSEARLAGPYEQYF	TGTGCCAGCAGTGAAGCGAGGCTAGCGGGTCCCTACGAGCAGTACTTC
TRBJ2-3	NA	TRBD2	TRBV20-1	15	CSARVPGRNTDTRYF	TGCAGTGCTAGAGTTCCCGGGAGGAACACAGATACGCGGTATTTT
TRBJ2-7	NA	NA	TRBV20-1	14	CSASALGGPYEQYF	TGCAGTGCTAGTGCCCTGGGGGGGCCTTACGAGCAGTACTTC
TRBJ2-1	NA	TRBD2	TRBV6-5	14	CASSNNLADNEQFF	TGTGCCAGCAGTAACAATCTAGCGGACAATGAGCAGTTCTTC
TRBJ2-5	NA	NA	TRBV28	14	CASNFGRGQETQYF	TGTGCCAGCAACTTCGGCAGGGGCCAAGAGACCCAGTACTTC
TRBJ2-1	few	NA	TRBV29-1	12	CSVESPGDEQFF	TGCAGCGTTGAATCTCCGGGAGATGAGCAGTTCTTC
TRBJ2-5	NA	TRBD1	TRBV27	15	CASSFRDRGAETQYF	TGTGCCAGCAGTTTCCGAGACAGGGGGGCAGAGACCCAGTACTTC
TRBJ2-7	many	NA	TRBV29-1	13	CSVDSGRADEQYF	TGCAGCGTTGATAGCGGCAGGGCGGACGAGCAGTACTTC
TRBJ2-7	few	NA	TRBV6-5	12	CASTGDGYEQYF	TGTGCCAGCACCGGGGACGGTTACGAGCAGTACTTC
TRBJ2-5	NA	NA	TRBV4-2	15	CASSQGEGGQETQYF	TGTGCCAGCAGCCAAGGGGAGGGGGGCCAAGAGACCCAGTACTTC
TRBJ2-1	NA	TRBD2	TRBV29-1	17	CSVEGGPLAVHYNEQFF	TGCAGCGTTGAAGGAGGTCCACTAGCGGTGCACTACAATGAGCAGTTCTTC
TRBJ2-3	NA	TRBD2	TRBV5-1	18	CASSLELAGGSGTDTQYF	TGCGCCAGCAGCTTGGAACTAGCGGGAGGAAGTGGCACAGATACGCAGTATTTT
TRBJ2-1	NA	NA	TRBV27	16	CASSLSLMRSYNEQFF	TGTGCCAGCAGTTTAAGCCTTATGCGGTCCTACAATGAGCAGTTCTTC
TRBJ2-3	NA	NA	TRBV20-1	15	CGLNLLGLAGDTQYF	TGCGGTCTCAACCTTCTAGGGCTGGCGGGAGATACGCAGTATTTT
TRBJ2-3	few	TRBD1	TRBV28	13	CASSQGATDTQYF	TGTGCCAGTTCCCAGGGGGCTACAGATACGCAGTATTTT
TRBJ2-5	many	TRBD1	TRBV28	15	CASTQTGVGRETQYF	TGTGCCAGCACCCAGACAGGGGTGGGCAGAGAGACCCAGTACTTC
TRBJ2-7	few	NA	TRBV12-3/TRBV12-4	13	CASSQGSADEQYF	TGTGCCAGCAGTCAGGGATCTGCCGACGAGCAGTACTTC
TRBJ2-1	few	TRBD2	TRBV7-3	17	CASSFIPTSPPPNEQFF	TGTGCCAGCAGCTTTATACCGACTAGCCCCCCTCCCAATGAGCAGTTCTTC
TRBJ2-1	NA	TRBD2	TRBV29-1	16	CSVEWASGDSYNEQFF	TGCAGCGTTGAATGGGCTAGCGGGGACTCCTACAATGAGCAGTTCTTC
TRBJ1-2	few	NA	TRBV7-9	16	CASSPGWDRTNYGYTF	TGTGCCAGCAGCCCGGGGTGGGACCGAACTAACTATGGCTACACCTTC
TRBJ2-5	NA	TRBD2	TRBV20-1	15	CSAKNPGLDQETQYF	TGCAGTGCTAAAAATCCGGGACTAGACCAAGAGACCCAGTACTTC
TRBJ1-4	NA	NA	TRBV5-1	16	CASSRAGGSTNEKLFF	TGCGCCAGCAGCCGGGCGGGGGGCTCTACTAATGAAAAACTGTTTTTT
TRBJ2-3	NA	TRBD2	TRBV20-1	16	CSARVVAGGGADTQYF	TGCAGTGCTAGAGTAGTAGCGGGAGGGGGCGCAGATACGCAGTATTTT
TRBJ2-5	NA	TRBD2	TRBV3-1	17	CASTQLAGGPSYNEQYF	TGTGCCAGCACCCAGCTAGCGGGAGGGCCAAGTTACAATGAGCAGTACTTC
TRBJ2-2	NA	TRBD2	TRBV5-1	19	CASSLWGLLAGLNTGELFF	TGCGCCAGCAGCTTGTGGGGACTACTAGCGGGCCTGAACACCGGGGAGCTGTTTTTT
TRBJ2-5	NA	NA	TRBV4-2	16	CASSQELQGLQETQYF	TGTGCCAGCAGCCAGGAGCTCCAAGGGCTTCAAGAGACCCAGTACTTC
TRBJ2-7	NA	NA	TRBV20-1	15	CSAASYALRSYEQYF	TGCAGTGCCGCCTCATATGCGCTTAGGTCCTACGAGCAGTACTTC